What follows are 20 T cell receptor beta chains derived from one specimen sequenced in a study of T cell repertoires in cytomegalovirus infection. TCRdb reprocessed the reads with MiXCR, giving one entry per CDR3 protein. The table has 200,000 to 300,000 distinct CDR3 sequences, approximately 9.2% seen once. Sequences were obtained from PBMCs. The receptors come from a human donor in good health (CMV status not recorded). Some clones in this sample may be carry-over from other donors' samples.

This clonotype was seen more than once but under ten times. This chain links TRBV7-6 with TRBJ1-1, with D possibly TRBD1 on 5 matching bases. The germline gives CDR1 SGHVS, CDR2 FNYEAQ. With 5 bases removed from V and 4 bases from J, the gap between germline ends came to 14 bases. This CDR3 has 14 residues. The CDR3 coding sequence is TGTGCCAGCAGCAGTCGTCAGGGCTTCACTGAAGCTTTCTTT. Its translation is CASSSRQGFTEAFF.

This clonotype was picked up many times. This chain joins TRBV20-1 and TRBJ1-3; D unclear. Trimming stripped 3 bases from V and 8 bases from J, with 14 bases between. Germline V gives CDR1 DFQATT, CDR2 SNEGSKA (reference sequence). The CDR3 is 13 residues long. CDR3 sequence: CSASQFSSDTIYF. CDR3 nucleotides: TGCAGTGCTAGCCAGTTCTCTTCTGACACCATATATTTT.

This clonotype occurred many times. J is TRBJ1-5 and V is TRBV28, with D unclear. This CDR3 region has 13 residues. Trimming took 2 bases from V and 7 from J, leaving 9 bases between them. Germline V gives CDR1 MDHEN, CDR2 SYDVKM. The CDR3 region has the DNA TGTGCCAGCAGTTTACTGGGTTTCCAGCCCCAGCATTTT. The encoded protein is CASSLLGFQPQHF.

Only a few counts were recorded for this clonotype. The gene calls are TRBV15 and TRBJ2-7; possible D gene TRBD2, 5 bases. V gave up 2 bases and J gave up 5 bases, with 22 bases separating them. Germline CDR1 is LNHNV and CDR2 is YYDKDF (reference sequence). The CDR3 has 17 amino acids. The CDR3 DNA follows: TGTGCCACCAGCAGAAATCCCGTCCAGGCCCCCGGGAACGAGCAGTACTTC. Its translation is CATSRNPVQAPGNEQYF.

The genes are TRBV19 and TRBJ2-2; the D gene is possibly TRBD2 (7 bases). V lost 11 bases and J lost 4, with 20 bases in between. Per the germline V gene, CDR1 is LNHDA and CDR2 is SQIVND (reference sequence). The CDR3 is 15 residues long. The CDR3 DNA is TGTGCCTCCGGTCGGGGGGCTTGGGGCACCGGGGAGCTGTTTTTT. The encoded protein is CASGRGAWGTGELFF.

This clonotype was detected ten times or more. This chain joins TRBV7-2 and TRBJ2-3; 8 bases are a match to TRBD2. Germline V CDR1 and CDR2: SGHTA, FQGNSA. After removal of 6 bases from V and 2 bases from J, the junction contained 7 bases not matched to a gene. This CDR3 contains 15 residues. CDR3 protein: CASSARLAPTDTQYF. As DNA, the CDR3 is TGTGCCAGCAGTGCACGACTAGCGCCCACAGATACGCAGTATTTT.

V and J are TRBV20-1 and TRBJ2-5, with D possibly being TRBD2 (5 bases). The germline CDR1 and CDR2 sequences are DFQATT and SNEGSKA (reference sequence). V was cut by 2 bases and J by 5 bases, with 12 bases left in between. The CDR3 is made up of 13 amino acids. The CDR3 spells CSARPGNGETQYF. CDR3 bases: TGCAGTGCTAGACCGGGGAACGGTGAGACCCAGTACTTC.

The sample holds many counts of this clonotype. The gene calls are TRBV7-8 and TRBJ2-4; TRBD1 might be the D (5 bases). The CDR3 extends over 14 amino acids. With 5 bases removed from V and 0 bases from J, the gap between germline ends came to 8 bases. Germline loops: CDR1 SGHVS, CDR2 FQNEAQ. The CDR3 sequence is CASSPTVAKNIQYF. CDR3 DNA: TGTGCCAGCAGCCCGACAGTAGCCAAAAACATTCAGTACTTC.

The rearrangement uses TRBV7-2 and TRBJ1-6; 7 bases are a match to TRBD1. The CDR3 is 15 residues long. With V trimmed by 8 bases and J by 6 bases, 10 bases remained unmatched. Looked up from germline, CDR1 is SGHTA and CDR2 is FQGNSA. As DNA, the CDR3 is TGTGCCAGCGGCCGGGACAGCCTATCTAATTCACCCCTCCACTTT. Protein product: CASGRDSLSNSPLHF.

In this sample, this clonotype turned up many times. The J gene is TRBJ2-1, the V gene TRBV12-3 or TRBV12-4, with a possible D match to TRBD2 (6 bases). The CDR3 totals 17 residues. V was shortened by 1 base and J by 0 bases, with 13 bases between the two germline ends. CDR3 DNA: TGTGCCAGCAGTTTAGAGTTAGCGGACCCCTCCTACAATGAGCAGTTCTTC. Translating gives CASSLELADPSYNEQFF.

The DNA of the CDR3 is TGTGCCAGCAGTTTCGGCGGGGAGCTGTTTTTT. Translated: CASSFGGELFF. The V and J genes are TRBV12-3 or TRBV12-4 and TRBJ2-2; no clear D gene. This CDR3 is built from 11 residues. V was shortened by 3 bases and J by 7 bases, with 3 bases between the two germline ends.

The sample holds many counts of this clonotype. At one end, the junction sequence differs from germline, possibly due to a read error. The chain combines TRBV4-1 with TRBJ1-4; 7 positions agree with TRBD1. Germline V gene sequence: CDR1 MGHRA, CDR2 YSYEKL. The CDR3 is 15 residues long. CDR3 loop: CASSISDRENEKLFF. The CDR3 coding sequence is TGTGCCAGCAGCATTTCCGACAGGGAAAATGAAAAACTGTTTTTT.

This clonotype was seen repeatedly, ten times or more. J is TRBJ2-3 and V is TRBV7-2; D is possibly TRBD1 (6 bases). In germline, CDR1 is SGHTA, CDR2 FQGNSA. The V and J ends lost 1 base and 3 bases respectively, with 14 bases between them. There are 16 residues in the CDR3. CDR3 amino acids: CASSLDRVGVTDTQYF. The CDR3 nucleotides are TGTGCCAGCAGCTTAGACAGGGTGGGGGTAACAGATACGCAGTATTTT.

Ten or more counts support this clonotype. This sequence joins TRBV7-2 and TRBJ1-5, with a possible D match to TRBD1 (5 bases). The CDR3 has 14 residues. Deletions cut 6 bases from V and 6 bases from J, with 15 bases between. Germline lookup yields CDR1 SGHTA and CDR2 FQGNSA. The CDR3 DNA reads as TGTGCCAGCAGGCGAGGACAACCGGGTCAGCCCCAGCATTTT. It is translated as CASRRGQPGQPQHF. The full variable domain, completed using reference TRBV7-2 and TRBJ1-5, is GAGVSQSPSNKVTEKGKDVELRCDPISGHTALYWYRQSLGQGLEFLIYFQGNSAPDKSGLPSDRFSAERTGGSVSTLTIQRTQQEDSAVYLCASRRGQPGQPQHFGDGTRLSIL.

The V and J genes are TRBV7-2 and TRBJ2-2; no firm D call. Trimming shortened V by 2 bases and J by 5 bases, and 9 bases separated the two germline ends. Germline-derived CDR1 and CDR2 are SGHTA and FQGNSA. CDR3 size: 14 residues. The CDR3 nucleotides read TGTGCCAGCAGCTTATTTTTGGGGACCGGGGAGCTGTTTTTT. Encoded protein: CASSLFLGTGELFF. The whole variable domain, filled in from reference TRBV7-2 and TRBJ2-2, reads GAGVSQSPSNKVTEKGKDVELRCDPISGHTALYWYRQSLGQGLEFLIYFQGNSAPDKSGLPSDRFSAERTGGSVSTLTIQRTQQEDSAVYLCASSLFLGTGELFFGEGSRLTVL.

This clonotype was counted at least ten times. The CDR3 DNA follows: TGTGCCAGCAGCTCCCCTTCTGAGGTAGCTAGCGGGAGAGTGGCTGGGGCCAACGTCCTGACTTTC. It specifies CASSSPSEVASGRVAGANVLTF. The V and J genes are TRBV7-9 and TRBJ2-6; 10 nucleotides agree with TRBD2. V shed 4 bases, J shed 2 bases, and the junction held 20 bases outside the gene matches. Germline V lookup: CDR1 SEHNR, CDR2 FQNEAQ (reference sequence). This CDR3 contains 22 residues.

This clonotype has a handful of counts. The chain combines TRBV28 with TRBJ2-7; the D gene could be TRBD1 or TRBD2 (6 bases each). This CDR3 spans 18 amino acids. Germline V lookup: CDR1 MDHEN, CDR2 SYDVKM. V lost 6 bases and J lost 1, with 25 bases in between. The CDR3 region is CASSPSGGKRDTSYEQYF. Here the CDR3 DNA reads TGTGCCAGCAGCCCCTCCGGGGGAAAAAGGGACACATCCTACGAGCAGTACTTC.

CDR3 loop: CSARDRAGVYEQFF. The CDR3 nucleotides read TGCAGTGCTAGAGATCGGGCGGGGGTGTATGAGCAGTTCTTC. The chain has TRBV20-1 and TRBJ2-1, with 7 bases matching TRBD2. Trimming at V came to 0 bases and at J to 8 bases, leaving 7 bases not matched to a gene. Germline V gives CDR1 DFQATT, CDR2 SNEGSKA (reference sequence). The length of the CDR3 is 14 residues.

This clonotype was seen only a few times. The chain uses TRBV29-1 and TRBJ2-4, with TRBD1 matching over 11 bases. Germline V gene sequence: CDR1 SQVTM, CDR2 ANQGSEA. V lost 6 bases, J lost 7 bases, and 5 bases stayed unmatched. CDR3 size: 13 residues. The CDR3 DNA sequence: TGCAGCGTCGTGGGGACAGGGGGGAACATTCAGTACTTC. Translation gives CSVVGTGGNIQYF.

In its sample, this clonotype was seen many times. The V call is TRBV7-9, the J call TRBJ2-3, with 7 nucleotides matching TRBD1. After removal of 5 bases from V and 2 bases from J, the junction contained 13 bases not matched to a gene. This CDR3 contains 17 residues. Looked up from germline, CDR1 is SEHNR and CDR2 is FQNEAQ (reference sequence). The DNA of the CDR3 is TGTGCCAGCAGCCCGTCCACAGGGGTGGATCCCACAGATACGCAGTATTTT. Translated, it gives CASSPSTGVDPTDTQYF. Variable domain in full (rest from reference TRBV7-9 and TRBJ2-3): DTGVSQNPRHKITKRGQNVTFRCDPISEHNRLYWYRQTLGQGPEFLTYFQNEAQLEKSRLLSDRFSAERPKGSFSTLEIQRTEQGDSAMYLCASSPSTGVDPTDTQYFGPGTRLTVL.